The 28 T cell receptor beta chains given below trace back to one sample, sequenced in a study of beta chain features in type 1 diabetes. Study results and limitations: There was a moderate but significant shortening of TCRB CDR3s in all four CD4+ subsets of Type 1 diabetes patients.

Which antigens these TCRs recognize remains unknown. The isolated RNA, all of it, was reverse transcribed, so expressed TCRB transcripts were what got sequenced. Measured with immunoSEQ multiplex PCR; TCRdb has only the in-frame clones, and not every one. The table shows approximately 170,000 clones, with about 7.8% occurring only once. Input material: central memory CD4+ T cells from blood. The receptors come from a woman aged 40-49 years with type 1 diabetes.

This clone was recorded many times. The sample contains more than one DNA sequence encoding this CDR3. The rearrangement links TRBV18 to TRBJ1-1; no definite D call. Per germline, CDR1 KGHSH and CDR2 LQKENI. The length of the CDR3 is 13 residues. The V end was cut by 2 bases, the J end by 3 bases, with 7 bases between. Here the CDR3 reads CASSPTRDTEAFF. CDR3 DNA sequence: TGTGCCAGCTCACCAACCCGAGACACTGAAGCTTTCTTT.

The chain recombines TRBV5-4 with TRBJ1-6, with 8 bases lining up with TRBD1. Trimming removed 4 bases from V and 9 bases from J; junction bases left unmatched: 9. This CDR3 is 15 amino acids long. Germline CDR1 is SGHNT and CDR2 is YYREEE (reference sequence). The CDR3 DNA reads TGTGCCAGCAGCCCATGGACAGGGTCGGGTTCACCCCTCCACTTT. It encodes CASSPWTGSGSPLHF.

The chain joins TRBV28 to TRBJ1-3; D not resolved. Trimming left V 6 bases short and J 0 bases short, with 15 bases between. This CDR3 comprises 16 residues. Looked up from germline, CDR1 is MDHEN and CDR2 is SYDVKM. The CDR3 here is CASSPGGKSSGNTIYF. In DNA, the CDR3 is TGTGCCAGCAGCCCGGGAGGGAAGAGCTCTGGAAACACCATATATTTT.

The sample holds a few counts of this clone. The V call is TRBV7-9, the J call TRBJ2-4; the D is unclear. The V gene's germline CDR1 is SEHNR and CDR2 FQNEAQ (reference sequence). This CDR3 comprises 17 residues. The germline V and J ends were trimmed by 4 bases and 3 bases, with 19 bases remaining between them. The CDR3 region has the DNA TGTGCCAGCAGCTATGCCTCGGGTGGTTATGGCAAAAACATTCAGTACTTC. As protein: CASSYASGGYGKNIQYF.

This clone was seen many times. This rearrangement joins TRBV6-1 to TRBJ2-3, with D unclear. The length of the CDR3 is 12 residues. V was shortened by 1 base and J by 7 bases, with 6 bases between the two germline ends. Germline-derived CDR1 and CDR2 are MNHNS and SASEGT. In DNA form, the CDR3 reads TGTGCCAGCAGTGAAGGGAGAAATACGCAGTATTTT. Translated: CASSEGRNTQYF.

This clone was counted between two and nine times. The V and J genes are TRBV30 and TRBJ2-1, with unresolved D. V lost 3 bases, J lost 8 bases, and 17 bases lay in between. The CDR3 spans 14 residues. Germline CDR1 is GTSNPN and CDR2 is SVGIG (reference sequence). The CDR3 region is CAWRQVGRMDEQFF. CDR3 coding DNA: TGTGCCTGGAGGCAGGTGGGTAGGATGGATGAGCAGTTCTTC.

V and J are TRBV28 and TRBJ2-1; TRBD1 is a possible D gene (6 bases). This CDR3 has 17 residues. The germline V gene has CDR1 MDHEN and CDR2 SYDVKM. V shed 8 bases and J shed 4 bases, with 24 bases lying between them. The CDR3 region is CASVPVGRGGQYNEQFF. The CDR3 DNA is TGTGCCAGCGTCCCCGTCGGGCGTGGGGGCCAATACAATGAGCAGTTCTTC.

The rearrangement uses TRBV7-2 and TRBJ2-1, with 9 bases identical to TRBD1. J lost 10 bases, V lost 2 bases, and 9 bases had no gene match. Germline CDR1 reads SGHTA; CDR2 reads FQGNSA. The CDR3 is 15 residues long. In DNA form, the CDR3 reads TGTGCCAGCAGCTTAATATCGGGACAGGGAGGCGAGCAGTTCTTC. Encoded protein: CASSLISGQGGEQFF.

This chain links TRBV11-3 with TRBJ2-1; 13 bases match TRBD2. Trimming removed 5 bases from V and 8 bases from J; junction bases left unmatched: 9. The germline gives CDR1 SGHNT, CDR2 YENEEA. The CDR3 runs 16 residues. The CDR3 DNA is TGTGCCAGCAGCCCTCGGACTAGCGGGGGTATGGATGAGCAGTTCTTC. Translation: CASSPRTSGGMDEQFF.

This clone was observed a handful of times. The V call is TRBV7-9, the J call TRBJ1-1, with D uncertain. The germline V gene has CDR1 SEHNR and CDR2 FQNEAQ (reference sequence). The CDR3 loop spans 13 amino acids. The ends were cut back, 4 bases at V and 0 bases at J, with 6 bases in the middle. CDR3 loop: CASSWEVNTEAFF. The CDR3 nucleotides read TGTGCCAGCAGCTGGGAGGTGAACACTGAAGCTTTCTTT.

The V call is TRBV7-3, the J call TRBJ2-3; D unclear. This CDR3 spans 14 amino acids. The V end lost 5 bases, the J end lost 0 bases, and 9 bases lay between the germline ends. Germline lookup yields CDR1 SGHTA and CDR2 FQGTGA. Written as DNA, the CDR3 is TGTGCCAGCAGCCCCTTATCTAGCACAGATACGCAGTATTTT. This translates into CASSPLSSTDTQYF. Supplemented by reference TRBV7-3 and TRBJ2-3, the full variable domain reads GAGVSQTPSNKVTEKGKYVELRCDPISGHTALYWYRQSLGQGPEFLIYFQGTGAADDSGLPNDRFFAVRPEGSVSTLKIQRTERGDSAVYLCASSPLSSTDTQYFGPGTRLTVL.

V gene TRBV7-8 combines with J gene TRBJ1-1; TRBD1 agrees at 7 bases. Germline V gene sequence: CDR1 SGHVS, CDR2 FQNEAQ. J was trimmed by 1 base and V by 0 bases; bases with no gene match: 2. The CDR3 has 15 residues. The CDR3 protein is CASSLAGTANTEAFF. CDR3 in DNA: TGTGCCAGCAGCTTAGCTGGGACAGCGAACACTGAAGCTTTCTTT.

This rearrangement joins TRBV29-1 to TRBJ1-4; 9 bases map to TRBD1. There are 12 residues in the CDR3. Germline loops: CDR1 SQVTM, CDR2 ANQGSEA. J gave up 11 bases and V 7 bases, and 8 bases lay outside the gene matches. The CDR3 region has the DNA TGCAGCGCCGGGACAGGGATGGGGAAACTGTTTTTT. Its translation: CSAGTGMGKLFF.

The rearrangement joins TRBV10-3 to TRBJ2-1; maybe TRBD2 (6 bases). V gave up 2 bases and J gave up 9 bases, with 14 bases separating them. CDR1 and CDR2 from the germline V gene are ENHRY and SYGVKD. CDR3 length: 14 residues. This chain's CDR3 is CAISEAAAGGEQFF. CDR3 nucleotide sequence: TGTGCCATCAGTGAGGCCGCGGCCGGGGGTGAGCAGTTCTTC.

The rearrangement links TRBV7-2 to TRBJ2-1; 11 nucleotides match TRBD2. The CDR3 consists of 17 residues. Germline CDR1 is SGHTA and CDR2 is FQGNSA. The junction had 8 bases not matched to a gene; V was cut back by 0 bases and J by 7 bases. The DNA of the CDR3 is TGTGCCAGCAGCTTAGCCTTGCTAGCGGGAGGCGGGAATGAGCAGTTCTTC. Translating gives CASSLALLAGGGNEQFF.

This clone was found a few times. One junction end disagrees with the germline gene, perhaps due to a read error. The chain recombines TRBV7-7 with TRBJ2-7; TRBD1 agrees at 7 bases. This CDR3 has 13 amino acids. Looked up from germline, CDR1 is SSHAT and CDR2 is FNYEAQ (reference sequence). The CDR3 region is CASSQIQGDEQYF. The CDR3 DNA reads as TGTGCTAGCAGCCAAATCCAGGGGGACGAGCAGTACTTC.

The rearrangement uses TRBV5-1 and TRBJ1-5, with 9 bases lining up with TRBD1. The CDR3 is 14 residues long. Losses at the gene ends were 5 bases for V and 5 bases for J; bases not matched to a gene: 5. Germline lookup yields CDR1 SGHRS and CDR2 YFSETQ. CDR3 DNA sequence: TGCGCCAGCAGACCCGGGACAGGGTATCAGCCCCAGCATTTT. This translates into CASRPGTGYQPQHF.

This clone has just a few counts. This chain's CDR3 is CASSSLAGGPFGLYEQYF. The CDR3 DNA reads TGCGCCAGCAGCTCACTAGCGGGAGGGCCCTTTGGACTCTACGAGCAGTACTTC. The genes are TRBV5-1 and TRBJ2-7, with TRBD2 identical over 13 bases. There are 18 residues in the CDR3. From germline, CDR1 is SGHRS and CDR2 YFSETQ. V shed 3 bases, J shed 3 bases, and the junction held 12 bases outside the gene matches.

This clone was seen only a few times. The chain links TRBV7-3 to TRBJ1-1; 7 bases are shared with TRBD1. J gave up 6 bases and V 1 base, and 8 bases lay outside the gene matches. Per germline, CDR1 SGHTA and CDR2 FQGTGA. The CDR3 sequence is 15 residues long. The CDR3 region is CASSLNPGGSAEAFF. The CDR3 DNA sequence: TGTGCCAGCAGCTTAAACCCAGGGGGTAGCGCTGAAGCTTTCTTT. The full variable domain, rest sourced from reference TRBV7-3 and TRBJ1-1, is GAGVSQTPSNKVTEKGKYVELRCDPISGHTALYWYRQSLGQGPEFLIYFQGTGAADDSGLPNDRFFAVRPEGSVSTLKIQRTERGDSAVYLCASSLNPGGSAEAFFGQGTRLTVV.

V gene TRBV9 combines with J gene TRBJ1-2; D call uncertain. The CDR3 is made up of 14 amino acids. Germline CDR1 is SGDLS and CDR2 is YYNGEE. Trimming stripped 0 bases from V and 4 bases from J, with 10 bases between. The CDR3 loop is CASSVGGSSYGYTF. CDR3 DNA: TGTGCCAGCAGCGTAGGAGGCAGTAGCTATGGCTACACCTTC.

The chain recombines TRBV5-1 with TRBJ2-1; TRBD2 matches at 8 bases. V gave up 6 bases and J gave up 5 bases; unmatched junction bases: 7. The CDR3 spans 14 residues. CDR1 SGHRS and CDR2 YFSETQ come from the germline V gene. Here the CDR3 reads CASTRLASDNEQFF. For the CDR3, the DNA is TGCGCCAGCACAAGACTAGCGAGTGACAATGAGCAGTTCTTC.

This clone was seen more than once but under ten times. The chain couples TRBV7-2 to TRBJ1-1; D unclear. The CDR3 covers 14 residues. The V gene's germline CDR1 is SGHTA and CDR2 FQGNSA. V was shortened by 8 bases and J by 10 bases, with 23 bases between the two germline ends. As DNA, the CDR3 is TGTGCCAGCGGTCTGTCAGTCTCAGTTGGTGGAGCTTTCTTT. Translating gives CASGLSVSVGGAFF.

The rearrangement joins TRBV7-2 to TRBJ2-7; 8 positions match TRBD2. The germline V gene encodes CDR1 SGHTA and CDR2 FQGNSA. The CDR3 is 14 residues long. The V gene end was trimmed by 4 bases and the J gene end by 10 bases; junction bases not matched to a gene: 12. The CDR3 coding sequence is TGTGCCAGCAGCTCAGCGGGGGCAGGGCAACTTCAGTACTTC. Protein sequence: CASSSAGAGQLQYF.

The chain uses TRBV29-1 and TRBJ1-2; TRBD1 agrees at 9 bases. The germline V gene has CDR1 SQVTM and CDR2 ANQGSEA. This CDR3 has 19 amino acids. Trimming removed 5 bases from V and 4 bases from J; junction bases left unmatched: 23. CDR3 bases: TGCAGCGTTCGGTCGGCCGGGGGACAGGGTGATACATACGGCTATGGCTACACCTTC. Translation gives CSVRSAGGQGDTYGYGYTF.

The chain employs TRBV18 and TRBJ2-2, with D perhaps TRBD1 (6 bases). Per the germline V gene, CDR1 is KGHSH and CDR2 is LQKENI. The CDR3 consists of 16 residues. Trimming took off 2 bases at V and 3 bases at J, with 13 bases between the two ends. The CDR3 protein is CASSPSVNRDTGELFF. CDR3 sequence (DNA): TGTGCCAGCTCACCATCAGTAAACAGGGACACCGGGGAGCTGTTTTTT.

This clone appeared many times. The V call is TRBV23-1, the J call TRBJ2-7; 10 nucleotides line up with TRBD1. TRBV23-1 is known as an ORF, though its function is uncertain. Trimming at V came to 3 bases and at J to 4 bases, leaving 12 bases not matched to a gene. The CDR3 is 17 residues long. The CDR3 loop is CASSHRTPGQGPYEQYF. The CDR3 DNA is TGCGCCAGCAGTCACCGAACCCCGGGACAGGGGCCTTACGAGCAGTACTTC.

This chain connects TRBV7-9 to TRBJ2-7, with a tentative D call TRBD2 (6 bases). V was clipped by 5 bases and J by 2 bases, with 16 bases between them. The CDR3 contains 15 residues. Germline CDR1 is SEHNR and CDR2 is FQNEAQ (reference sequence). CDR3 sequence reads: CASSISGTAAYEQYF. The CDR3 DNA follows: TGTGCCAGCAGCATATCCGGGACTGCTGCCTACGAGCAGTACTTC.

This clone was counted between two and nine times. The J gene is TRBJ1-6, the V gene TRBV4-2; 8 bases are a match to TRBD1. The CDR3 length is 14 residues. Germline CDR1 and CDR2: LGHNA and YNFKEQ. Germline trimming cut 0 bases from V and 10 bases from J; bases unmatched to any gene: 2. The CDR3, as DNA: TGTGCCAGCAGCCAAGAATACAGGGGGTCACCCCTCCACTTT. Translated, it gives CASSQEYRGSPLHF.